This TCR beta chain is from a study of blood T cell repertoires in COVID-19. With 0 bases removed from V and 3 bases from J, the gap between germline ends came to 9 bases. The germline gives CDR1 GTSNPN, CDR2 SVGIG (reference sequence). The CDR3 length is 13 residues. TCRdb keeps only in-frame clones here, not all; method: immunoSEQ multiplex PCR. The sample includes approximately 220,000 clones, roughly four fifths of them seen just once. Sequenced material: peripheral blood. This TCR was sampled from a woman aged 40 to 50 with active or convalescent COVID-19. The rearrangement uses TRBV30 and TRBJ2-7; D might be TRBD1 (5 bases). CDR3 sequence reads: CAWSVQGLYEQYF. The CDR3 DNA reads as TGTGCCTGGAGTGTCCAGGGTCTCTACGAGCAGTACTTC.